These 22 T cell receptor beta chains share one sample of origin, sequenced in a study of identical twins. TCRdb recomputed calls from the 5' RACE reads with MiXCR, one row per CDR3 protein. The sample includes fewer than 250,000 distinct CDR3 sequences, approximately 7% of them seen just once. This sample also belongs to another study, concerning yellow fever vaccine responses in identical twins.

What was sequenced was memory (CD45RO+) T cells sorted from blood. The receptors shown here come from a woman aged 18-30 years in good health.

On this clonotype itself: This may be a read error, as it is one base from a much larger clone. This chain uses TRBV4-1 with TRBJ2-4; D remains unclear. This CDR3 contains 18 residues. From germline, CDR1 is MGHRA and CDR2 YSYEKL. CDR3: CDSSQDARRPQAKNIQYF. The CDR3 nucleotides read TGCGACAGCAGCCAAGACGCCCGACGGCCTCAAGCCAAAAACATTCAGTACTTC.

The sample holds many counts of this clonotype. V gene TRBV7-9 combines with J gene TRBJ2-2; 7 bases line up with TRBD1. J gave up 6 bases and V 4 bases, and 11 bases lay outside the gene matches. CDR3 size: 16 residues. Germline V lookup: CDR1 SEHNR, CDR2 FQNEAQ (reference sequence). CDR3 coding DNA: TGTGCCAGCAGCTCCGACTTGACAGGGCTCCCCGGGGAGCTGTTTTTT. Its protein is CASSSDLTGLPGELFF.

This clonotype was counted many times. The chain recombines TRBV28 with TRBJ2-7, with TRBD2 as a possible D gene (6 bases). Per the germline V gene, CDR1 is MDHEN and CDR2 is SYDVKM. The V end lost 1 base, the J end lost 2 bases, and 15 bases lay between the germline ends. The CDR3 runs 16 residues. The CDR3 nucleotides are TGTGCCAGCAGTTTATCCCCCCCGGGAGACACCTACGAGCAGTACTTC. Residues: CASSLSPPGDTYEQYF.

This clonotype was seen a handful of times. The V gene is TRBV14, the J gene TRBJ1-4, with a tentative D call TRBD1 (6 bases). The germline V gene has CDR1 SGHDN and CDR2 FVKESK. Trimming took 1 base from V and 5 from J, leaving 17 bases between them. There are 17 residues in the CDR3. The chain's CDR3 is CASSQGTSAGANEKLFF. The CDR3, as DNA: TGTGCCAGCAGCCAAGGAACGTCGGCAGGGGCAAATGAAAAACTGTTTTTT. The full variable domain, completed using reference TRBV14 and TRBJ1-4, is EAGVTQFPSHSVIEKGQTVTLRCDPISGHDNLYWYRRVMGKEIKFLLHFVKESKQDESGMPNNRFLAERTGGTYSTLKVQPAELEDSGVYFCASSQGTSAGANEKLFFGSGTQLSVL.

Only a few counts were recorded for this clonotype. The rearrangement joins TRBV7-3 to TRBJ1-1, with a weak D call TRBD1 (5 bases). The CDR3 is 16 amino acids. Trimming pared 5 bases from V and 1 base from J, leaving 17 bases between. Germline V CDR1 and CDR2: SGHTA, FQGTGA. The CDR3 loop is CASSPPGRTTNTEAFF. The CDR3 nucleotides read TGTGCCAGCAGCCCACCGGGACGAACCACGAACACTGAAGCTTTCTTT.

Ten or more counts support this clonotype. V and J are TRBV5-1 and TRBJ2-7; D remains unclear. Trimming left V 3 bases short and J 1 base short, with 17 bases between. This CDR3 is built from 16 residues. Per the germline V gene, CDR1 is SGHRS and CDR2 is YFSETQ. The CDR3 nucleotides are TGCGCCAGCAGCTCCCTAAGTTCTAGAGAATCCTACGAGCAGTACTTC. Translating it yields CASSSLSSRESYEQYF. The full variable domain, in which reference TRBV5-1 and TRBJ2-7 provide the parts outside the CDR3, is KAGVTQTPRYLIKTRGQQVTLSCSPISGHRSVSWYQQTPGQGLQFLFEYFSETQRNKGNFPGRFSGRQFSNSRSEMNVSTLELGDSALYLCASSSLSSRESYEQYFGPGTRLTVT.

This chain connects TRBV3-1 to TRBJ2-5, with D possibly TRBD2 on 5 matching bases. There are 14 residues in the CDR3. The germline V gene encodes CDR1 LGHDT and CDR2 YNNKEL (reference sequence). With 1 base removed from V and 7 bases from J, the gap between germline ends came to 13 bases. CDR3 region: CASSQVLPEGTQYF. DNA for the CDR3: TGTGCCAGCAGCCAAGTCCTCCCCGAGGGGACCCAGTACTTC.

The sample holds a few counts of this clonotype. V gene TRBV4-2 combines with J gene TRBJ2-5, with D unresolved. The V end was cut by 0 bases, the J end by 5 bases, with 7 bases between. Looked up from germline, CDR1 is LGHNA and CDR2 is YNFKEQ. This CDR3 contains 13 residues. DNA for the CDR3: TGTGCCAGCAGCCAAGAAGATCGGGAGACCCAGTACTTC. Translation gives CASSQEDRETQYF.

This clonotype was counted a few times. V is TRBV14 and J is TRBJ2-1; D possibly corresponds to TRBD1 (6 bases). V dropped 2 bases and J dropped 7 bases, with 18 bases sitting between them. The CDR3 length is 16 residues. Germline V gives CDR1 SGHDN, CDR2 FVKESK. CDR3 nucleotide sequence: TGTGCCAGCAGCCAAATGTCCTGGACAGTTTTTAATGAGCAGTTCTTC. Translating it yields CASSQMSWTVFNEQFF.

This clonotype has just a few counts. This sequence joins TRBV28 and TRBJ1-6, with TRBD1 matching over 7 bases. V lost 3 bases and J lost 6; bases outside the gene matches: 8. Looked up from germline, CDR1 is MDHEN and CDR2 is SYDVKM. This CDR3 contains 16 residues. The CDR3 sequence is CASSFQGVTFNSPLHF. Written as DNA, the CDR3 is TGTGCCAGCAGTTTTCAGGGGGTGACCTTTAATTCACCCCTCCACTTT.

The chain couples TRBV12-3 or TRBV12-4 to TRBJ2-2, with D tentatively TRBD2 (5 bases). The CDR3 has 14 residues. The ends were cut back, 3 bases at V and 4 bases at J, with 9 bases in the middle. The CDR3 loop reads CASSLRESTGELFF. CDR3 nucleotides: TGTGCCAGCAGTTTGAGGGAGAGCACCGGGGAGCTGTTTTTT.

The chain's CDR3 is CASSYGDRALNTEAFF. Here the CDR3 DNA reads TGTGCCAGCAGTTATGGGGACAGGGCGCTGAACACTGAAGCTTTCTTT. This sequence joins TRBV6-5 and TRBJ1-1; 9 positions match TRBD1. V lost 3 bases, J lost 0 bases, and 5 bases stayed unmatched. Germline V gene data show CDR1 as MNHEY and CDR2 as SVGAGI. This CDR3 region has 16 residues.

The DNA for the CDR3 is TGTGCCTCTGATAGCGGGGCTATAGATACGCAGTATTTT. This gives the protein CASDSGAIDTQYF. The chain carries TRBV10-3 and TRBJ2-3, with 8 bases aligning to TRBD2. This CDR3 region has 13 residues. Germline assignment: CDR1 ENHRY and CDR2 SYGVKD. J lost 5 bases, V lost 11 bases, and 9 bases had no gene match.

The rearrangement links TRBV11-3 to TRBJ1-1, with 8 bases lining up with TRBD1. The V segment lost 5 bases and the J segment 4 bases; nucleotides outside the gene matches: 6. Per the germline V gene, CDR1 is SGHNT and CDR2 is YENEEA. The CDR3 covers 14 residues. The CDR3 DNA reads TGTGCCAGCAGCCCAGGACAGGGAGGCACTGAAGCTTTCTTT. This gives the protein CASSPGQGGTEAFF.

This clonotype was observed at least ten times. The chain uses TRBV11-2 and TRBJ2-7, with D tentatively TRBD1 (6 bases). CDR1 is SGHAT, CDR2 FQNNGV, per germline. Trimming cost V 1 base and J 2 bases, with 9 bases left between them. The CDR3 spans 14 residues. This chain's CDR3 is CASSLAAGAYEQYF. CDR3 bases: TGTGCCAGCAGCTTAGCGGCAGGGGCCTACGAGCAGTACTTC.

This clonotype occurred once. This chain uses TRBV7-6 with TRBJ2-7, with D perhaps matching TRBD1 or TRBD2 (5 bases each). Germline loops: CDR1 SGHVS, CDR2 FNYEAQ. The CDR3 runs to 15 residues. V was cut by 1 base and J by 3 bases, with 13 bases left in between. The CDR3 DNA reads as TGTGCCAGCAGCTTAGGGGCCGGGACGGTCTACGAGCAGTACGTC. Its protein is CASSLGAGTVYEQYV.

This clonotype was recorded a few times. V is TRBV7-2 and J is TRBJ1-1; D possibly corresponds to TRBD1 (6 bases). V lost 2 bases, J lost 5 bases, and 9 bases lay in between. The germline V gene has CDR1 SGHTA and CDR2 FQGNSA. The CDR3 loop spans 13 amino acids. CDR3 sequence reads: CASSLKGDTEAFF. The CDR3 DNA reads as TGTGCCAGCAGCTTAAAGGGGGATACTGAAGCTTTCTTT.

This clonotype showed up many times. The CDR3 DNA is TGCGCCAGCAGCCCAGGACAGGGGCCAGATACGCAGTATTTT. Translated: CASSPGQGPDTQYF. V is TRBV5-1 and J is TRBJ2-3; 9 bases fit TRBD1. With V trimmed by 4 bases and J by 4 bases, 4 bases remained unmatched. The CDR3 runs 14 residues. The germline CDR1 and CDR2 sequences are SGHRS and YFSETQ.

This clonotype has just a few counts. V usage is TRBV20-1 and J usage is TRBJ2-1; D unclear. The V and J ends lost 5 bases and 2 bases respectively, with 13 bases between them. This CDR3 contains 14 residues. CDR1 is DFQATT and CDR2 is SNEGSKA in the germline V gene (reference sequence). The CDR3 spells CSASADPTYNEQFF. The CDR3 coding sequence is TGCAGTGCTTCGGCGGATCCCACCTACAATGAGCAGTTCTTC.

A few counts support this clonotype. The rearrangement uses TRBV6-1 and TRBJ1-5, with TRBD1 identical over 7 bases. The CDR3 sequence is 14 residues long. CDR1 is MNHNS and CDR2 is SASEGT in the germline V gene. Germline trimming cut 6 bases from V and 7 bases from J; bases unmatched to any gene: 9. CDR3 loop: CASRTGQRGQPQHF. CDR3 sequence (DNA): TGTGCCAGCAGAACGGGACAGCGCGGGCAGCCCCAGCATTTT.

This clonotype occurred a few times. The rearrangement joins TRBV6-5 to TRBJ2-7; D remains unclear. The CDR3 covers 14 residues. Trimming stripped 0 bases from V and 3 bases from J, with 9 bases between. Per the germline V gene, CDR1 is MNHEY and CDR2 is SVGAGI. The CDR3 here is CASSYSSYGYEQYF. The CDR3, as DNA: TGTGCCAGCAGTTACTCTAGCTACGGCTACGAGCAGTACTTC.

The chain uses TRBV20-1 and TRBJ2-7, with a weak D call TRBD2 (6 bases). The CDR3 runs to 15 residues. The germline V and J ends were trimmed by 4 bases and 6 bases, with 22 bases remaining between them. CDR1 and CDR2 from the germline V gene are DFQATT and SNEGSKA (reference sequence). CDR3: CSATRISGAGGEQYF. The CDR3 nucleotides are TGCAGTGCTACGAGGATTAGCGGCGCCGGGGGCGAGCAGTACTTC.